Shown below are 22 T cell receptor beta chains from a single sample sequenced in a study of cytomegalovirus exposure and HLA in healthy donors. Primers: 60 Vbeta forward and 13 Jbeta reverse. Repertoires were generated with immunoSEQ multiplex PCR, while TCRdb's copy carries only in-frame clones and drops some. The sample records 80,000 to 95,000 clones, over 55% being singletons. Sequenced: PBMCs. The receptors were gathered from a woman in her twenties or thirties in good health and CMV-seronegative.

The sample holds a few counts of this clone. This chain connects TRBV28 to TRBJ1-5; 8 bases map to TRBD1. There are 14 residues in the CDR3. CDR1 is MDHEN, CDR2 SYDVKM, per germline. Germline trimming cut 4 bases from V and 7 bases from J; bases unmatched to any gene: 6. The CDR3 protein is CASSWTGFVQPQHF. The DNA of the CDR3 is TGTGCCAGCAGTTGGACAGGGTTTGTGCAGCCCCAGCATTTT.

The chain carries TRBV7-2 and TRBJ2-7; 9 bases match TRBD2. With V trimmed by 3 bases and J by 2 bases, 2 bases remained unmatched. The CDR3 runs 14 residues. The germline V gene encodes CDR1 SGHTA and CDR2 FQGNSA. The CDR3 reads CASSFSGGTYEQYF. The CDR3 coding sequence is TGTGCCAGCAGCTTTAGCGGGGGAACCTACGAGCAGTACTTC. Together with reference TRBV7-2 and TRBJ2-7, the CDR3 gives the full variable domain: GAGVSQSPSNKVTEKGKDVELRCDPISGHTALYWYRQSLGQGLEFLIYFQGNSAPDKSGLPSDRFSAERTGGSVSTLTIQRTQQEDSAVYLCASSFSGGTYEQYFGPGTRLTVT.

The chain links TRBV5-1 to TRBJ1-4; 10 bases agree with TRBD1. The CDR3 is 15 residues long. Germline trimming cut 6 bases from V and 5 bases from J; bases unmatched to any gene: 7. Germline V gene sequence: CDR1 SGHRS, CDR2 YFSETQ. The CDR3 here is CASNPGTGENEKLFF. Written as DNA, the CDR3 is TGCGCCAGCAACCCCGGGACAGGGGAAAATGAAAAACTGTTTTTT.

The chain recombines TRBV19 with TRBJ2-7; 9 positions agree with TRBD1. CDR3 length: 13 residues. V was pared by 4 bases and J by 5 bases, with 3 bases of the junction left unmatched. CDR1 and CDR2 from the germline V gene are LNHDA and SQIVND (reference sequence). The CDR3 is CASSSWTGDEQYF. For the CDR3, the DNA is TGTGCCAGTAGTAGCTGGACAGGGGACGAGCAGTACTTC.

This chain connects TRBV10-3 to TRBJ2-5; a possible D gene is TRBD1 (6 bases). Germline V CDR1 and CDR2: ENHRY, SYGVKD. This CDR3 is built from 13 residues. Trimming pared 4 bases from V and 2 bases from J, leaving 8 bases between. Written as DNA, the CDR3 is TGTGCCATCAGTGTAGGACAGCAAGAGACCCAGTACTTC. This translates into CAISVGQQETQYF.

This clone has more than one count but fewer than ten. The chain employs TRBV2 and TRBJ1-4, with D perhaps TRBD1 (5 bases). The CDR3 spans 14 residues. Germline V gives CDR1 SNHLY, CDR2 FYNNEI. The V end lost 6 bases, the J end lost 7 bases, and 15 bases lay between the germline ends. The DNA of the CDR3 is TGTGCCAGCAGGACATTGGGGCAGAGTGAAAAACTGTTTTTT. Amino acids: CASRTLGQSEKLFF.

The sample holds a few counts of this clone. This chain uses TRBV11-3 with TRBJ2-1, with D unresolved. This CDR3 has 12 residues. The germline gives CDR1 SGHNT, CDR2 YENEEA. The germline V and J ends were trimmed by 4 bases and 8 bases, with 9 bases remaining between them. The CDR3 is CASSSRGDEQFF. CDR3 coding DNA: TGTGCCAGCAGCTCCCGAGGAGATGAGCAGTTCTTC.

The chain couples TRBV28 to TRBJ2-1; TRBD2 matches 9 bases. The germline V gene has CDR1 MDHEN and CDR2 SYDVKM. CDR3 length equals 17 residues. Trimming cost V 4 bases and J 3 bases; bases outside gene matches: 10. The CDR3 bases are TGTGCCAGCAGTTCAGCGGCTAGCGGGACTTACTACAATGAGCAGTTCTTC. Translating gives CASSSAASGTYYNEQFF.

This clone was recorded a few times. The J gene is TRBJ2-5, the V gene TRBV19; D ambiguous. From germline, CDR1 is LNHDA and CDR2 SQIVND (reference sequence). The V gene lost 5 bases and the J gene lost 0 bases, with 10 bases spanning the gap. The CDR3 length is 14 residues. The CDR3 DNA reads TGTGCCAGTAGTCCCCCGGGTTACCAAGAGACCCAGTACTTC. Translated: CASSPPGYQETQYF.

In this sample, this clone turned up a few times. The J gene is TRBJ2-4, the V gene TRBV11-3; D is perhaps TRBD1 (5 bases). There are 13 residues in the CDR3. Germline V gene lookup returns CDR1 SGHNT and CDR2 YENEEA. With 1 base removed from V and 15 bases from J, the gap between germline ends came to 16 bases. The CDR3 coding sequence is TGTGCCAGCAGCTTAGTGCCAGGGTCCATTAGGTACTTC. Protein product: CASSLVPGSIRYF.

The chain is built from TRBV5-4 and TRBJ2-3; 8 positions match TRBD1. J lost 6 bases, V lost 4 bases, and 10 bases had no gene match. Germline CDR1 and CDR2: SGHNT and YYREEE (reference sequence). This CDR3 comprises 15 residues. CDR3 protein: CASSRQGPSPDTQYF. As DNA, the CDR3 is TGTGCCAGCAGCCGACAGGGGCCCTCTCCGGATACGCAGTATTTT.

The rearrangement joins TRBV6-1 to TRBJ2-5, with TRBD2 identical over 12 bases. Germline V gene lookup returns CDR1 MNHNS and CDR2 SASEGT. Trimming cost V 4 bases and J 4 bases; bases outside gene matches: 10. The CDR3 runs 17 residues. CDR3 in amino acids: CASSGGLAGIPGETQYF. Here the CDR3 DNA reads TGTGCCAGCAGTGGAGGACTAGCGGGGATTCCGGGAGAGACCCAGTACTTC.

This clone was observed many times. The chain employs TRBV6-1 and TRBJ2-1, with D tentatively TRBD2 (6 bases). The CDR3 is made up of 15 amino acids. CDR1 MNHNS and CDR2 SASEGT come from the germline V gene. The V end lost 7 bases, the J end lost 4 bases, and 17 bases lay between the germline ends. The CDR3 DNA is TGTGCCAGCACCCCCGACGGAGGGACTTACAATGAGCAGTTCTTC. It encodes CASTPDGGTYNEQFF.

V is TRBV11-2 and J is TRBJ2-1; TRBD2 aligns across 11 bases. With V trimmed by 2 bases and J by 8 bases, 14 bases remained unmatched. The CDR3 consists of 18 residues. Per germline, CDR1 SGHAT and CDR2 FQNNGV. Written as DNA, the CDR3 is TGTGCCAGCAGCTTAAGTGGGCTAGCGGGAGGTTTTGCGTATGAGCAGTTCTTC. Translated: CASSLSGLAGGFAYEQFF. The full variable domain, completed using reference TRBV11-2 and TRBJ2-1, is EAGVAQSPRYKIIEKRQSVAFWCNPISGHATLYWYQQILGQGPKLLIQFQNNGVVDDSQLPKDRFSAERLKGVDSTLKIQPAKLEDSAVYLCASSLSGLAGGFAYEQFFGPGTRLTVL.

The CDR3 protein is CATRLAGGLTGELFF. CDR3 nucleotides: TGTGCCACCAGACTAGCGGGAGGGTTAACCGGGGAGCTGTTTTTT. The chain employs TRBV27 and TRBJ2-2; 14 bases are a match to TRBD2. The CDR3 length is 15 residues. The germline V gene has CDR1 MNHEY and CDR2 SMNVEV (reference sequence). V lost 10 bases and J lost 5; bases outside the gene matches: 6.

The V and J genes are TRBV4-1 and TRBJ1-5; D gene ambiguous. V was shortened by 0 bases and J by 2 bases, with 11 bases between the two germline ends. Germline lookup yields CDR1 MGHRA and CDR2 YSYEKL. The CDR3 spans 16 residues. CDR3: CASSQETGRGNQPQHF. The CDR3 DNA reads TGCGCCAGCAGCCAAGAGACGGGAAGGGGCAATCAGCCCCAGCATTTT.

The V gene is TRBV5-1, the J gene TRBJ2-1; D is uncertain. Looked up from germline, CDR1 is SGHRS and CDR2 is YFSETQ. The CDR3 contains 14 residues. Deletions cut 2 bases from V and 8 bases from J, with 14 bases between. The CDR3 DNA is TGCGCCAGCAGCTTAATGTCCCAATCGGATGAGCAGTTCTTC. Translation gives CASSLMSQSDEQFF.

The chain combines TRBV18 with TRBJ2-5; D is ambiguous. Trimming removed 2 bases at V and 4 bases at J, with 5 bases between. The CDR3 runs to 12 residues. CDR1 is KGHSH, CDR2 LQKENI, per germline. The chain's CDR3 is CASSPGGETQYF. DNA for the CDR3: TGTGCCAGCTCACCAGGCGGAGAGACCCAGTACTTC.

This chain uses TRBV29-1 with TRBJ2-1; D is perhaps TRBD1 (6 bases). The CDR3 contains 12 residues. Germline values: CDR1 SQVTM, CDR2 ANQGSEA. The V and J ends lost 6 bases and 4 bases respectively, with 10 bases between them. The CDR3 DNA sequence: TGCAGCGTCTTACAGGGATACAATGAGCAGTTCTTC. As protein: CSVLQGYNEQFF.

V and J are TRBV19 and TRBJ2-7, with D tentatively TRBD1 (6 bases). The V end was cut by 3 bases, the J end by 6 bases, with 15 bases between. The CDR3 contains 14 residues. Germline V gene data show CDR1 as LNHDA and CDR2 as SQIVND (reference sequence). CDR3 amino acids: CASSMLLPGAEQYF. As DNA, the CDR3 is TGTGCCAGTAGTATGCTACTACCAGGGGCCGAGCAGTACTTC.

As concerns this clone: The same CDR3 also results from other DNA sequences found in this sample. This chain joins TRBV27 and TRBJ1-5; D call uncertain. This CDR3 is 13 amino acids long. The germline V and J ends were trimmed by 2 bases and 2 bases, with 4 bases remaining between them. The germline V gene encodes CDR1 MNHEY and CDR2 SMNVEV (reference sequence). In DNA form, the CDR3 reads TGTGCCAGCAGTTTAAGAGGCAATCAGCCCCAGCATTTT. This gives the protein CASSLRGNQPQHF.

The chain links TRBV5-4 to TRBJ2-7, with a weak D call TRBD1 (6 bases). Trimming took 1 base from V and 0 from J, leaving 11 bases between them. CDR3 size: 15 residues. Germline CDR1 is SGHNT and CDR2 is YYREEE (reference sequence). DNA for the CDR3: TGTGCCAGCAGCTTGAGGGACAAATCCTCCTACGAGCAGTACTTC. Amino acids: CASSLRDKSSYEQYF.